These 8 T cell receptor beta chains originate from one sample sequenced in a study of shared clonotypes between healthy human individuals. Profiled with immunoSEQ multiplex PCR; TCRdb holds only in-frame clones, not every one. The repertoire has millions of clones, about 92% of them found once; the top ten carry 1.5% to 2%. Cells designated naive CD8 were CD45RO-negative and were positively selected for CCR7, with terminally differentiated effector memory CD45RA+ cells excluded. Specimen: naive CD8+ T cells from PBMCs. These receptor sequences come from a man aged 18 to 30 in good health. Some clones in this sample may be carry-over from other donors' samples.

Only a few counts were recorded for this clone. The chain uses TRBV30 and TRBJ2-2; TRBD2 aligns across 9 bases. Germline loops: CDR1 GTSNPN, CDR2 SVGIG (reference sequence). V shed 0 bases and J 6 bases; nucleotides not matched to a gene: 5. The CDR3 has 15 amino acids. The CDR3 spells CAWSVRLAGPGELFF. The CDR3, as DNA: TGTGCCTGGAGTGTACGGCTAGCGGGACCCGGGGAGCTGTTTTTT. The full variable domain, rest sourced from reference TRBV30 and TRBJ2-2, is SQTIHQWPATLVQPVGSPLSLECTVEGTSNPNLYWYRQAAGRGLQLLFYSVGIGQISSEVPQNLSASRPQDRQFILSSKKLLLSDSGFYLCAWSVRLAGPGELFFGEGSRLTVL.

The chain links TRBV15 to TRBJ2-7; weak D call: TRBD2 (5 bases). The CDR3 is 14 residues long. The V and J ends lost 5 bases and 2 bases respectively, with 13 bases between them. The germline CDR1 and CDR2 sequences are LNHNV and YYDKDF (reference sequence). The CDR3: CATSDGGSTYEQYF. The CDR3 DNA reads TGTGCCACCAGCGATGGCGGGTCCACCTACGAGCAGTACTTC.

The rearrangement uses TRBV27 and TRBJ2-1; 9 bases match TRBD2. This CDR3 has 15 residues. The V gene end was trimmed by 8 bases and the J gene end by 2 bases; junction bases not matched to a gene: 7. CDR1 is MNHEY, CDR2 SMNVEV, per germline (reference sequence). The CDR3 bases are TGTGCCAGCCAAACGACTAGCGGCGCCTACAATGAGCAGTTCTTC. It is translated as CASQTTSGAYNEQFF.

CDR3 region: CASSLVGSYYEQYF. The CDR3 nucleotides are TGTGCCAGCAGTTTGGTGGGATCGTACTACGAGCAGTACTTC. The chain recombines TRBV27 with TRBJ2-7, with D uncertain. V was trimmed by 3 bases and J by 3 bases, leaving 12 bases between them. The germline V gene has CDR1 MNHEY and CDR2 SMNVEV (reference sequence). This CDR3 spans 14 amino acids.

The J gene is TRBJ1-5, the V gene TRBV27; possibly TRBD1 for D (5 bases). The J call may be incorrect, as the DNA end agrees better with TRBJ2-3. This CDR3 has 18 residues. Germline CDR1 MNHEY, CDR2 SMNVEV (reference sequence). This CDR3 is CASNSLAGLYQFNQPQYF. The CDR3 coding sequence is TGTGCCAGCAATTCTCTGGCAGGGCTTTATCAGTTTAATCAGCCCCAGTATTTT.

About this clone: Other DNA sequences within the sample encode an identical CDR3. The chain is built from TRBV1 and TRBJ2-7. TRBV1 is a known pseudogene. There are 15 residues in the CDR3. CDR3 residues: CTSSQPDGVSYEQYF. The CDR3, as DNA: TGCACCAGCAGCCAACCGGACGGTGTGTCCTACGAGCAGTACTTC.

This clone was observed once. The chain employs TRBV10-3 and TRBJ2-7; unclear D gene. The CDR3 consists of 13 residues. Germline CDR1 reads ENHRY; CDR2 reads SYGVKD. V lost 5 bases to trimming and J lost 3 bases, with 11 bases between them. The CDR3 sequence is CAISPSSNYEQYF. CDR3 in DNA: TGTGCCATCAGTCCCTCCTCCAACTACGAGCAGTACTTC.

V gene TRBV28 combines with J gene TRBJ2-7, with 7 bases lining up with TRBD2. The CDR3 loop spans 16 amino acids. Looked up from germline, CDR1 is MDHEN and CDR2 is SYDVKM. The V and J ends lost 3 bases and 0 bases, in that order; junction bases with no gene match: 8. This CDR3 is CASSLAAGEPSYEQYF. As DNA, the CDR3 is TGTGCCAGCAGTTTGGCGGCGGGAGAGCCCTCCTACGAGCAGTACTTC.